This T cell receptor beta chain was sequenced during a study of T cells after yellow fever vaccination. The study's findings and limits: From the bulk population, abundant clonotypes could contaminate and appear within FACS-sorted repertoires. Most primary-vaccination clones reappeared after the booster (about 97% CD4, about 87% CD8). Clonotypes appearing in both CD4 and CD8 compartments existed, and their share was small. Weaker overall, the secondary response nonetheless peaked faster (day 5 versus 15).

TCRdb reprocessed the 5' RACE reads with MiXCR, giving one entry per CDR3 protein. The data show 250,000 or so distinct CDR3 sequences, with around 7% seen just once and roughly 0.9% held by the top ten. Ten or more counts support this clonotype. The antigen remains unidentified. The CDR3 consists of 16 residues. With 4 bases clipped from V and 6 bases from J, the junction kept 7 bases outside the gene matches. The germline gives CDR1 SGHRS, CDR2 YFSETQ. The J gene is TRBJ2-4, the V gene TRBV5-1; 13 nucleotides agree with TRBD2. This TCR was recovered from a young man who received the YFV17D yellow fever vaccine. The sequencing used CD4+ T cells sorted from PBMCs, collected 15 days after the yellow fever booster vaccination. The CDR3 nucleotides read TGCGCCAGCAGCGTCCGACTAGCGGGAGGCCTAAACATTCAGTACTTC. It yields the protein CASSVRLAGGLNIQYF.